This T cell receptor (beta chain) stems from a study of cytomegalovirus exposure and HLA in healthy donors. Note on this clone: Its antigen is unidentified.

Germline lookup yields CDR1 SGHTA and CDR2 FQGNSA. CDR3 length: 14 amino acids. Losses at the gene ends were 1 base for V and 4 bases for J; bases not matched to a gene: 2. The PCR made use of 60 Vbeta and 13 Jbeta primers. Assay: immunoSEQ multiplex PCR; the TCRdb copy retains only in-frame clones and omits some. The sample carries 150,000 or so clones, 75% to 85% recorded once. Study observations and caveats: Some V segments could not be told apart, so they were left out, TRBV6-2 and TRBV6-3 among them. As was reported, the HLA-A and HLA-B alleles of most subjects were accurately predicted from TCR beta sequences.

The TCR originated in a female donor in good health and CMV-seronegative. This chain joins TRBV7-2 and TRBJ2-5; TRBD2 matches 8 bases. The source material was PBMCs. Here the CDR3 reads CASSLVAGPETQYF. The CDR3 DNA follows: TGTGCCAGCAGCTTAGTAGCGGGGCCAGAGACCCAGTACTTC.